This T cell receptor beta chain was documented in a study of cytomegalovirus exposure and HLA in healthy donors. Trimming left V 6 bases short and J 0 bases short, with 11 bases between. There are 14 residues in the CDR3. The germline V gene encodes CDR1 MNHEY and CDR2 SMNVEV (reference sequence). With 60 Vbeta and 13 Jbeta primers, the PCR was carried out. The assay was immunoSEQ multiplex PCR, and TCRdb's table has in-frame clones only and misses some. The table lists a few hundred thousand clones, about 79% of them singletons. On this clone: The CDR3 end shows no conserved phenylalanine or tryptophan, and so a read error is likely.

The chain employs TRBV27 and TRBJ1-2, with TRBD1 as a possible D gene (5 bases). The specimen was PBMCs. This TCR derives from a man aged 18-30 years in good health and CMV-seronegative. The CDR3 region is CASRTSTANYGYTS. The CDR3, as DNA: TGTGCCAGCAGGACCTCGACAGCTAACTATGGCTACACCTCC.